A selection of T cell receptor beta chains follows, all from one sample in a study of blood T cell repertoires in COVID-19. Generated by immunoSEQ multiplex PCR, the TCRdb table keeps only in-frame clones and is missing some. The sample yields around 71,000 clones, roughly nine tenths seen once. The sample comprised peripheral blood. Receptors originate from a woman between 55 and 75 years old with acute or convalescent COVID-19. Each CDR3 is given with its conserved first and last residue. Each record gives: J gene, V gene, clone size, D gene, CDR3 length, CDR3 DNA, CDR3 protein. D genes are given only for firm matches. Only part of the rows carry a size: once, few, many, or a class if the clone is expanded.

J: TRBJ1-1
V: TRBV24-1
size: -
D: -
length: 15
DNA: TGTGCCACCAGTGATTCACGAACAGGGAGCACTGAAGCTTTCTTT
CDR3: CATSDSRTGSTEAFF

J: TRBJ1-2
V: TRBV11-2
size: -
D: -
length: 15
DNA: TGTGCCAGCAGCTTAGATCTGGGGACATACTATGGCTACACCTTC
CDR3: CASSLDLGTYYGYTF

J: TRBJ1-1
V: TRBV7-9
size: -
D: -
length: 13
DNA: TGTGCCAGCAGCTTAGAGCCGCGGCCTGAAGCTTTCTTT
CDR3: CASSLEPRPEAFF

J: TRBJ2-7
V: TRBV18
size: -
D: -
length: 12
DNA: TGTGCCAGCTCAAGTCGGGGATACGAGCAGTACTTC
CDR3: CASSSRGYEQYF

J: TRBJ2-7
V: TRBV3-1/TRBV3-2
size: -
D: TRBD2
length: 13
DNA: TGTGCCAGCAAACTAGGACTAGCTGACGAGCAGTACTTC
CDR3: CASKLGLADEQYF

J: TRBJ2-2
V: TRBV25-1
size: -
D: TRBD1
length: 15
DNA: TGTGCCAGCAGTGTTGGGGACAGGAACACCGGGGAGCTGTTTTTT
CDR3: CASSVGDRNTGELFF

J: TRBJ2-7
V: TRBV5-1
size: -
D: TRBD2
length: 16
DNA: TGCGCCAGCAGCTTGGCGGGGACTAGCGGGAGCGACGAGCAGTACTTC
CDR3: CASSLAGTSGSDEQYF

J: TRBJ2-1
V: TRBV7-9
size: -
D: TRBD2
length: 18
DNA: TGTGCCAGCAGCTTAGGTACTAGCGGGGGGAGCTCCTACAATGAGCAGTTCTTC
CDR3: CASSLGTSGGSSYNEQFF

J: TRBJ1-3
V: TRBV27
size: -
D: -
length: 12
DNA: TGTGCCAGCATTTCCGCTGGAAACACCATATATTTT
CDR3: CASISAGNTIYF

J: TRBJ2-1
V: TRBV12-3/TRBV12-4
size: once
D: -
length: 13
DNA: TGTGCCAGCACGGCGACTAGTTTCGATGAGCAGTTCTTC
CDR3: CASTATSFDEQFF

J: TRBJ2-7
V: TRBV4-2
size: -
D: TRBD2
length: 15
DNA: TGTGCCAGCAGCCAAGAACTAGCGGGGTCCTACGAGCAGTACTTC
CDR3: CASSQELAGSYEQYF

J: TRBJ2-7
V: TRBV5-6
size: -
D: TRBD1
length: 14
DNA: TGTGCCAGCAGCTTGGGACAGGGGCGCTACGAGCAGTACTTC
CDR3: CASSLGQGRYEQYF

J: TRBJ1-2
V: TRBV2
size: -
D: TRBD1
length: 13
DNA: TGTGCCAGCAGCGAGGGACAGTTCTATGGCTACACCTTC
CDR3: CASSEGQFYGYTF

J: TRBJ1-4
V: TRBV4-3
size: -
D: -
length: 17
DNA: TGCGCCAGCAGCCAAGACCACTTGGGGGCCTCTAATGAAAAACTGTTTTTT
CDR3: CASSQDHLGASNEKLFF

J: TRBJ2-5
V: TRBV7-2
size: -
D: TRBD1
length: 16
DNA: TGTGCCAGCAGCTTAGCGCGGACAGGGGGCCGAGAGACCCAGTACTTC
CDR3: CASSLARTGGRETQYF

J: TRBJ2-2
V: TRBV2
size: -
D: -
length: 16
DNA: TGTGCCAGCAGTGAAGACGGGGGGCTTAACACCGGGGAGCTGTTTTTT
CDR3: CASSEDGGLNTGELFF

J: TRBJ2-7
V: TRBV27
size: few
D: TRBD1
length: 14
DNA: TGTGCCAGCAGTCCCCGGACAGGGGGCGCCGAGCAGTACTTC
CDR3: CASSPRTGGAEQYF

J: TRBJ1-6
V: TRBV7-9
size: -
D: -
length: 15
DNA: TGTGCCAGCAGCTTAACAGGGTCCTATAATTCACCCCTCCACTTT
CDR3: CASSLTGSYNSPLHF

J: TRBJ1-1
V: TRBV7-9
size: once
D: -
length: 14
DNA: TGTGCCAGCAGCTCAAGACAGAGCTTCACTGAAGCTTTCTTT
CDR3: CASSSRQSFTEAFF

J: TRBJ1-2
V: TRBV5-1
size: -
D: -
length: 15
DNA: TGCGCCAGCAGCTTGCTACTGACCGCCTCGGGTGGCTACACCTTC
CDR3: CASSLLLTASGGYTF

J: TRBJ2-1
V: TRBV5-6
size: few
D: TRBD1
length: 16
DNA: TGTGCCAGCACTAGACTCAGGACAGGGCCCTACAATGAGCAGTTCTTC
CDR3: CASTRLRTGPYNEQFF

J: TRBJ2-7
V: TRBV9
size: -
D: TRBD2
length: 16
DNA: TGTGCCAGCAGCGTAGGTTCGGCGGGAGGAGGGTACGAGCAGTACTTC
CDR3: CASSVGSAGGGYEQYF

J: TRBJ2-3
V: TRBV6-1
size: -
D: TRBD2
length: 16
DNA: TGTGCCAGCAGTGATCTTAGCGGGAGGGCCGGGGATACGCAGTATTTT
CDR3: CASSDLSGRAGDTQYF

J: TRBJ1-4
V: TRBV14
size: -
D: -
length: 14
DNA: TGTGCCAGCAGCCTAAGGGGAACTAATGAAAAACTGTTTTTT
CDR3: CASSLRGTNEKLFF

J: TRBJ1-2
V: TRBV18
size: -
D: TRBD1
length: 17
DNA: TGTGCCAGCTCACCGAGAGGACAGGGCCTCTTGACGGTTGGCTACACCTTC
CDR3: CASSPRGQGLLTVGYTF

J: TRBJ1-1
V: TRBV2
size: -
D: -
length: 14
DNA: TGTGCCAGCACCGCTCAGGCTCCGAACACTGAAGCTTTCTTT
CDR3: CASTAQAPNTEAFF

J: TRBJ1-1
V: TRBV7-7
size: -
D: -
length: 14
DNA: TGTGCCAGCAGCCCCATCAGTTCGAACACTGAAGCTTTCTTT
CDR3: CASSPISSNTEAFF

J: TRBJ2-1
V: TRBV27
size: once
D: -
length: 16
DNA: TGTGCCAGCAGTTTTACGCAAAGACAGGGAGGCGATGAGCAGTTCTTC
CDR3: CASSFTQRQGGDEQFF

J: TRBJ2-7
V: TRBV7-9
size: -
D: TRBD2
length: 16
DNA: TGTGCCAGCAGCCAACAAGGGACTAGAATGGAGTACGAGCAGTACTTC
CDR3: CASSQQGTRMEYEQYF

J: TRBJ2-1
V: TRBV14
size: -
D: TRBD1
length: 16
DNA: TGTGCCAGCAGCCACAAACCGGGACAGTTGGGCCATGAGCAGTTCTTC
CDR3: CASSHKPGQLGHEQFF

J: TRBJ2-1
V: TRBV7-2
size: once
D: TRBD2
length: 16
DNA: TGTGCCAGCAGCTTTCAAGCGGGGGTCCCTAGGAATGAGCAGTTCTTC
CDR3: CASSFQAGVPRNEQFF

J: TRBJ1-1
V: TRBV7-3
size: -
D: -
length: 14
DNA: TGTGCCAGCAGCTTAAGTGTAGAGAACACTGAAGCTTTCTTT
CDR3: CASSLSVENTEAFF

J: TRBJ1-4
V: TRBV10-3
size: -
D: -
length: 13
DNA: TGTGCCATCAGTGAGCCCCCAAATGAAAAACTGTTTTTT
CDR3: CAISEPPNEKLFF

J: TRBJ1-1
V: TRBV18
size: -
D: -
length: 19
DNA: TGTGCCAGCTCGCGTGACGGAATCGGGATAGGAGGAAGGAACACTGAAGCTTTCTTT
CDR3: CASSRDGIGIGGRNTEAFF

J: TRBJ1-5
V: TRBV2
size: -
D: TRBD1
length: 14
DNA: TGTGCCAGCAGCGAAGACAGGGGGGATCAGCCCCAGCATTTT
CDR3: CASSEDRGDQPQHF

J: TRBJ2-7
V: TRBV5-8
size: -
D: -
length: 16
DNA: TGTGCCAGCAGCTGGGAGGGGGGCGCCTTACTTGACGAGCAGTACTTC
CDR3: CASSWEGGALLDEQYF

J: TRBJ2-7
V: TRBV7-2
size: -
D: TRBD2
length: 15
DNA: TGTGCCAGCAGGCATTGGGGCGGGGGATCCTACGAGCAGTACTTC
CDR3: CASRHWGGGSYEQYF

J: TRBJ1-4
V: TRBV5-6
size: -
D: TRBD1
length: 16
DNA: TGTGCCAGCAGCTGGGGACAGGGGGCAACTAATGAAAAACTGTTTTTT
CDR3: CASSWGQGATNEKLFF

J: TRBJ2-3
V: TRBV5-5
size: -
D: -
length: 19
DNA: TGTGCCAGCAGCTTGATCGGGACGGGTCGGACGGGGGGCCCAGATACGCAGTATTTT
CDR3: CASSLIGTGRTGGPDTQYF

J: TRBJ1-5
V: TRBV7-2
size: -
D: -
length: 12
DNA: TGTGCCAGCAGCCCGGGACACCTTCCCCAGCATTTT
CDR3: CASSPGHLPQHF

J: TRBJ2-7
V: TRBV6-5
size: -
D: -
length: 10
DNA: TGTGCCAGCAGGTACTACGAGCAGTACTTC
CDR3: CASRYYEQYF

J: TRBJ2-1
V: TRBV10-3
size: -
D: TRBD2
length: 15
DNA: TGTGCCATTTCCGGGACTAGCGGGAGTGGGGGTGAGCAGTTCTTC
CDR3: CAISGTSGSGGEQFF

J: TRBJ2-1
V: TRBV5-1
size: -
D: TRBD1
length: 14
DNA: TGCGCCAGCTCCGGGACAGGCACATCTCGTGAGCAGTTCTTC
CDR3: CASSGTGTSREQFF

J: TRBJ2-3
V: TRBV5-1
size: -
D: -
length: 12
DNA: TGCGCCAGCAGCTTAGAGACAGATACGCAGTATTTT
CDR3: CASSLETDTQYF

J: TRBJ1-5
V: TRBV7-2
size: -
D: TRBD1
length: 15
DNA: TGTGCCAGCAGCCCGCAGAGGGGGCGAAATCAGCCCCAGCATTTT
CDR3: CASSPQRGRNQPQHF

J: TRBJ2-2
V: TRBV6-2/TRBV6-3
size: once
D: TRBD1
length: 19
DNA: TGTGCCAGCAGTTACCCCTTGGGACAGGGGTTCGAGAACACCGGGGAGCTGTTTTTT
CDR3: CASSYPLGQGFENTGELFF

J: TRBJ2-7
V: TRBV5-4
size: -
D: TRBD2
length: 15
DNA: TGTGCCAGCAGCACCGGGACTAGCGGGACCAACGAGCAGTACTTC
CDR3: CASSTGTSGTNEQYF

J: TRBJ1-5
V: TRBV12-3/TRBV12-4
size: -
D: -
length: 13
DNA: TGTGCCAGCAACCTCCGGGGGGATCAGCCCCAGCATTTT
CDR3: CASNLRGDQPQHF